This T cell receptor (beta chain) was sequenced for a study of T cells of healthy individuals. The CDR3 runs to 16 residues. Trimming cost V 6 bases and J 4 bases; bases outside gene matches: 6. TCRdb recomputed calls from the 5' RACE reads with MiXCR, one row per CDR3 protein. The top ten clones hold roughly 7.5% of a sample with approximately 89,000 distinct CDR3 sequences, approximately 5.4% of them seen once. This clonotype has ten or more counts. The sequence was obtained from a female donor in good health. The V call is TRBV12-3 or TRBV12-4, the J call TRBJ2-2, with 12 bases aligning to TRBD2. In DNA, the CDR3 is TGTGCCAGCAGCCCTCTAGCGGGAGGGATCACCGGGGAGCTGTTTTTT. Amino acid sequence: CASSPLAGGITGELFF.